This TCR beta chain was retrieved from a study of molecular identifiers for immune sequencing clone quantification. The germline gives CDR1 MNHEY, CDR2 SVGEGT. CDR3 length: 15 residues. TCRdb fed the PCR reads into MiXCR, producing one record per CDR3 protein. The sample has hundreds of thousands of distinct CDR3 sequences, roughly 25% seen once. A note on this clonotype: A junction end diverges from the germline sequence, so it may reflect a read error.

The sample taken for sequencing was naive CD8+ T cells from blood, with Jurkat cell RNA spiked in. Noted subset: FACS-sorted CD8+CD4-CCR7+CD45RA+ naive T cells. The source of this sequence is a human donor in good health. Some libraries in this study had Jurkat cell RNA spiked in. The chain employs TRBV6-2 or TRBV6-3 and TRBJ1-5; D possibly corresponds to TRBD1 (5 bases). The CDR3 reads CASSSTVNSNQPPHF. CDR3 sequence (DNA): TGTGCCAGCAGTTCGACAGTTAATAGCAATCAGCCCCCGCATTTT.